These 23 T cell receptor beta chains originate from one sample sequenced in a study of T cell repertoires in cytomegalovirus infection. TCRdb used MiXCR to reprocess the reads, holding one entry per CDR3 protein. The sample records approximately 1,000,000 distinct CDR3 sequences, 31% being singletons. Their cognate antigens are unknown. This specimen consisted of cultured CD8+ T cells from PBMCs, obtained from culture after CMV antigen stimulation. These receptors came from a human donor in good health (CMV status not recorded). Some clones in this sample may be carry-over from other donors' samples.

This clonotype was detected many times. The rearrangement links TRBV7-8 to TRBJ1-1, with 7 nucleotides matching TRBD1. The CDR3 is 14 residues long. The V gene end was trimmed by 6 bases and the J gene end by 7 bases; junction bases not matched to a gene: 11. CDR1 and CDR2 (germline): SGHVS, FQNEAQ. The CDR3 DNA sequence: TGTGCCAGCAGACATGCTGACAGGGACGTTGAAGCTTTCTTT. This translates into CASRHADRDVEAFF.

In this sample, this clonotype turned up a few times. The rearrangement joins TRBV19 to TRBJ2-7; D is tentatively TRBD1 or TRBD2 (5 bases each). Per the germline V gene, CDR1 is LNHDA and CDR2 is SQIVND (reference sequence). The V gene lost 5 bases and the J gene lost 2 bases, with 13 bases spanning the gap. The CDR3 totals 14 residues. The CDR3 region has the DNA TGTGCCAGTAGTCCTGGGGACGGAGCCTACGAGCAGTACTTC. Its protein is CASSPGDGAYEQYF.

The genes are TRBV7-9 and TRBJ2-1; 11 bases map to TRBD2. This CDR3 has 15 residues. The germline gives CDR1 SEHNR, CDR2 FQNEAQ (reference sequence). Trimming cost V 5 bases and J 10 bases; bases outside gene matches: 10. This CDR3 reads CASSTGTSGEKEQFF. CDR3 in DNA: TGTGCCAGCAGCACCGGGACTAGCGGCGAAAAGGAGCAGTTCTTC.

The rearrangement uses TRBV6-5 and TRBJ2-2; D is uncertain. V lost 7 bases to trimming and J lost 0 bases, with 9 bases between them. The CDR3 has 14 amino acids. CDR1 and CDR2 from the germline V gene are MNHEY and SVGAGI. The CDR3 here is CASTLGPNTGELFF. For the CDR3, the DNA is TGTGCCAGCACCCTAGGGCCGAACACCGGGGAGCTGTTTTTT.

The V and J genes are TRBV5-5 and TRBJ1-1; a weak D match, TRBD1 (5 bases). CDR1 SGHKS and CDR2 YYEKEE come from the germline V gene (reference sequence). V was shortened by 0 bases and J by 4 bases, with 13 bases between the two germline ends. There are 15 residues in the CDR3. The CDR3 protein is CASSLDPGRSTEAFF. CDR3 DNA sequence: TGTGCCAGCAGCTTGGATCCAGGGAGGAGCACTGAAGCTTTCTTT.

In its sample, this clonotype was seen a few times. The CDR3 region is CASSQGLAGGFTGELFF. The CDR3 bases are TGCGCCAGCAGCCAGGGACTAGCGGGGGGTTTCACCGGGGAGCTGTTTTTT. The V gene is TRBV4-1, the J gene TRBJ2-2; 15 nucleotides agree with TRBD2. The CDR3 runs 17 residues. V trimming: 3 bases; J trimming: 4 bases; junction bases outside the gene matches: 3. Germline V gene sequence: CDR1 MGHRA, CDR2 YSYEKL.

This sequence joins TRBV6-2 or TRBV6-3 and TRBJ2-1; 9 bases are a match to TRBD1. From germline, CDR1 is MNHEY and CDR2 SVGEGT. Trimming at V came to 4 bases and at J to 5 bases, leaving 6 bases not matched to a gene. The CDR3 has 15 residues. The CDR3 nucleotides are TGTGCCAGCAGTTCGCCGGGACAGGGTCACAATGAGCAGTTCTTC. Translated, it gives CASSSPGQGHNEQFF.

CDR3 residues: CASSLRGFDYEQYF. DNA for the CDR3: TGCGCCAGCAGCTTGCGGGGGTTTGACTACGAGCAGTACTTC. This sequence joins TRBV5-1 and TRBJ2-7, with a possible D match to TRBD2 (6 bases). Trimming stripped 1 base from V and 3 bases from J, with 11 bases between. The germline V gene encodes CDR1 SGHRS and CDR2 YFSETQ. The CDR3 length is 14 residues.

The chain combines TRBV7-9 with TRBJ2-3; TRBD1 agrees at 7 bases. V dropped 3 bases and J dropped 4; count of bases not matched to a gene: 7. The CDR3 loop spans 15 amino acids. The germline gives CDR1 SEHNR, CDR2 FQNEAQ (reference sequence). CDR3 in DNA: TGTGCCAGCAGCTTCGGGGTACAGGGGTCAGATACGCAGTATTTT. Protein sequence: CASSFGVQGSDTQYF.

Comment on this clonotype: One base away lies a much larger clone, so this may be a sequencing read error. The rearrangement joins TRBV7-9 to TRBJ2-1, with D possibly matching TRBD2 (6 bases). The germline CDR1 and CDR2 sequences are SEHNR and FQNEAQ (reference sequence). V lost 10 bases to trimming and J lost 3 bases, with 19 bases between them. The CDR3 has 15 amino acids. The CDR3 loop is CANLKRDSSYNEQFF. In DNA, the CDR3 is TGTGCCAACCTCAAACGGGACTCTAGCTACAATGAGCAGTTCTTC.

The genes are TRBV6-5 and TRBJ2-5; 10 nucleotides line up with TRBD2. The length of the CDR3 is 14 residues. CDR1 and CDR2 from the germline V gene are MNHEY and SVGAGI. The trim removed 5 bases at V and 6 bases at J, leaving 6 bases unmatched. CDR3: CASSPGLARKTQYF. As DNA, the CDR3 is TGTGCCAGCAGTCCGGGACTAGCGAGGAAGACCCAGTACTTC.

The chain carries TRBV7-6 and TRBJ2-7; TRBD1 is a possible D gene (5 bases). CDR3 length equals 13 residues. In germline, CDR1 is SGHVS, CDR2 FNYEAQ. V was trimmed by 3 bases and J by 3 bases, leaving 9 bases between them. The CDR3 DNA reads as TGTGCCAGCAGCTTGGGGCCGAACTACGAGCAGTACGTC. Translated: CASSLGPNYEQYV.

The chain combines TRBV19 with TRBJ1-5; D gene uncertain. Trimming took 5 bases from V and 0 from J, leaving 17 bases between them. From germline, CDR1 is LNHDA and CDR2 SQIVND (reference sequence). The CDR3 is made up of 17 amino acids. CDR3 in amino acids: CASSLRRTENSNQPQHF. DNA of the CDR3: TGTGCCAGTAGTCTAAGGCGGACGGAGAATAGCAATCAGCCCCAGCATTTT. Together with reference TRBV19 and TRBJ1-5, the CDR3 gives the full variable domain: DGGITQSPKYLFRKEGQNVTLSCEQNLNHDAMYWYRQDPGQGLRLIYYSQIVNDFQKGDIAEGYSVSREKKESFPLTVTSAQKNPTAFYLCASSLRRTENSNQPQHFGDGTRLSIL.

The chain employs TRBV5-6 and TRBJ2-3; TRBD2 matches at 12 bases. CDR1 and CDR2 from the germline V gene are SGHDT and YYEEEE. This CDR3 is built from 16 residues. The V segment lost 4 bases and the J segment 2 bases; nucleotides outside the gene matches: 5. CDR3 coding DNA: TGTGCCAGCAGCCGGACTAGCGGGGACCTCACAGATACGCAGTATTTT. Translation gives CASSRTSGDLTDTQYF. The full variable domain, its missing parts supplied by reference TRBV5-6 and TRBJ2-3, is DAGVTQSPTHLIKTRGQQVTLRCSPKSGHDTVSWYQQALGQGPQFIFQYYEEEERQRGNFPDRFSGHQFPNYSSELNVNALLLGDSALYLCASSRTSGDLTDTQYFGPGTRLTVL.

This clonotype was observed a few times. The J gene is TRBJ1-1, the V gene TRBV4-2, with TRBD1 matching 7 bases. Trimming took 1 base from V and 0 from J; bases not matched to a gene: 20. The CDR3 has 21 amino acids. The germline gives CDR1 LGHNA, CDR2 YNFKEQ. CDR3 DNA sequence: TGTGCCAGCAGCCAAGGAACGGGCGGAAAGGGGGCTCCCTTTATGAACACTGAAGCTTTCTTT. Residues: CASSQGTGGKGAPFMNTEAFF.

The chain combines TRBV12-3 or TRBV12-4 with TRBJ2-5, with 11 bases matching TRBD2. The CDR3 runs to 18 residues. After removal of 0 bases from V and 2 bases from J, the junction contained 8 bases not matched to a gene. CDR3 residues: CASSLADRLAGSQETQYF. In DNA form, the CDR3 reads TGTGCCAGCAGTTTAGCGGATCGACTAGCGGGGTCACAAGAGACCCAGTACTTC.

This clonotype has a handful of counts. The rearrangement uses TRBV7-8 and TRBJ2-1; D gene uncertain. Germline CDR1 reads SGHVS; CDR2 reads FQNEAQ. Trimming pared 7 bases from V and 3 bases from J, leaving 13 bases between. The CDR3 length is 14 residues. This CDR3 reads CASTPLGRYNEQFF. The CDR3 coding sequence is TGTGCCAGCACCCCTCTAGGGCGCTACAATGAGCAGTTCTTC.

In this sample, this clonotype turned up many times. The rearrangement links TRBV7-2 to TRBJ2-1, with 10 positions matching TRBD2. There are 15 residues in the CDR3. J gave up 5 bases and V 4 bases, and 5 bases lay outside the gene matches. The germline CDR1 and CDR2 sequences are SGHTA and FQGNSA. The chain's CDR3 is CASSSTSGLNNEQFF. The DNA for the CDR3 is TGTGCCAGCAGCTCGACTAGCGGGCTCAACAATGAGCAGTTCTTC.

This clonotype has only a few counts. The chain links TRBV4-3 to TRBJ2-2; no firm D call. V shed 4 bases and J shed 6 bases, with 12 bases lying between them. Germline assignment: CDR1 LGHNA and CDR2 YSLEER. The CDR3 spans 14 residues. CDR3 sequence (DNA): TGCGCCAGCAGCCCTAGACGGGTCCCCGGGGAGCTGTTTTTT. Translating it yields CASSPRRVPGELFF.

This clonotype was observed many times. V and J are TRBV11-2 and TRBJ2-1; TRBD1 matches 8 bases. CDR1 SGHAT and CDR2 FQNNGV come from the germline V gene. J was trimmed by 7 bases and V by 0 bases; bases with no gene match: 5. The CDR3 is made up of 15 amino acids. CDR3 coding DNA: TGTGCCAGCAGCTTAGATCGGACAGGGAGTAATGAGCAGTTCTTC. Translated, it gives CASSLDRTGSNEQFF.

This clonotype was observed a few times. The chain couples TRBV20-1 to TRBJ1-1; D is unclear. Trimming stripped 2 bases from V and 6 bases from J, with 13 bases between. The CDR3 runs 13 residues. Germline CDR1 and CDR2: DFQATT and SNEGSKA (reference sequence). The CDR3 DNA is TGCAGTGCTAGATCGTGGGGTGAGGCTGAAGCTTTCTTT. Translating it yields CSARSWGEAEAFF.

This clonotype has only one observation. This sequence joins TRBV7-6 and TRBJ2-1, with a tentative D call TRBD2 (7 bases). There are 16 residues in the CDR3. V lost 2 bases and J 8 bases, leaving 19 bases between the germline ends. CDR1 and CDR2 from the germline V gene are SGHVS and FNYEAQ. The DNA of the CDR3 is TGTGCCAGCAGCTTATTCACGGCGGGGGCCAGGGATGAGCAGTTCTTC. It encodes CASSLFTAGARDEQFF.

The CDR3 DNA follows: TGTGCCAGCAGCCAAGCAACAGGGACCCCCTACAATGAGCAGTTCTTC. Its translation: CASSQATGTPYNEQFF. The V call is TRBV7-9, the J call TRBJ2-1; D perhaps matches TRBD1 (6 bases). V was clipped by 5 bases and J by 2 bases, with 16 bases between them. CDR1 and CDR2 (germline): SEHNR, FQNEAQ (reference sequence). This CDR3 has 16 residues.